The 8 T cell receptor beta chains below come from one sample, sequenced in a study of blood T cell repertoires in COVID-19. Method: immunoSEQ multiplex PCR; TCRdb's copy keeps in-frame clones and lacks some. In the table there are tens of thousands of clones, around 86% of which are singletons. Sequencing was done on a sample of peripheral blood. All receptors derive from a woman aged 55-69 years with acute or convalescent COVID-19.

CDR3 region: CASSLRAGGPGELFF. The CDR3 DNA sequence: TGTGCCAGCAGCTTGCGGGCAGGGGGACCCGGGGAGCTGTTTTTT. The chain employs TRBV5-5 and TRBJ2-2; the match to TRBD1 covers 7 bases. The length of the CDR3 is 15 residues. V shed 1 base, J shed 6 bases, and the junction held 6 bases outside the gene matches. Germline CDR1 reads SGHKS; CDR2 reads YYEKEE (reference sequence).

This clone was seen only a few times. The CDR3 region has the DNA TGTGCCAGTAGCCGACGGGGTTTGGGGGAGACCCAGTACTTC. It encodes CASSRRGLGETQYF. The chain has TRBV19 and TRBJ2-5, with D tentatively TRBD2 (5 bases). V was shortened by 6 bases and J by 5 bases, with 16 bases between the two germline ends. Per germline, CDR1 LNHDA and CDR2 SQIVND (reference sequence). CDR3 length: 14 residues.

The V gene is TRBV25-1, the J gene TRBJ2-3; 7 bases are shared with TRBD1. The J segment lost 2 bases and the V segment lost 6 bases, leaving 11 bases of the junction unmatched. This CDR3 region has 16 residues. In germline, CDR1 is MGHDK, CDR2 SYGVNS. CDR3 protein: CASSRNRGDFTDTQYF. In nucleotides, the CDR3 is TGTGCCAGCAGCCGAAACAGGGGAGATTTCACAGATACGCAGTATTTT.

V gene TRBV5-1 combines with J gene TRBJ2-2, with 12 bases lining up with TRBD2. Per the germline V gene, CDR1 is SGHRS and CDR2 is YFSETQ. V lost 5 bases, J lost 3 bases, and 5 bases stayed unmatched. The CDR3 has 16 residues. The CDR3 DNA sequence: TGCGCCAGCAGGCTAGCGGGGGGGCGTTACACCGGGGAGCTGTTTTTT. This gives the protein CASRLAGGRYTGELFF.

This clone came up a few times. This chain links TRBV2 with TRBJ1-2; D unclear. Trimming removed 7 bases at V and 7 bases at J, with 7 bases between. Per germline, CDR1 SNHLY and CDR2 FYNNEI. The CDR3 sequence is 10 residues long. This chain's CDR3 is CASNPGGYTF. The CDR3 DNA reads TGTGCCAGCAATCCGGGTGGCTACACCTTC. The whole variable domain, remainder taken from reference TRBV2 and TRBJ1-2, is EPEVTQTPSHQVTQMGQEVILRCVPISNHLYFYWYRQILGQKVEFLVSFYNNEISEKSEIFDDQFSVERPDGSNFTLKIRSTKLEDSAMYFCASNPGGYTFGSGTRLTVV.

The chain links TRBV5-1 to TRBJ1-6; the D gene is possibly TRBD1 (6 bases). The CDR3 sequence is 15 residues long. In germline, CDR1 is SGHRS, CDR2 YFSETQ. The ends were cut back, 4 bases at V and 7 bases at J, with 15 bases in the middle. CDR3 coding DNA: TGCGCCAGCAGCCTTACAGACAGGACCAATTCACCCCTCCACTTT. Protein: CASSLTDRTNSPLHF.

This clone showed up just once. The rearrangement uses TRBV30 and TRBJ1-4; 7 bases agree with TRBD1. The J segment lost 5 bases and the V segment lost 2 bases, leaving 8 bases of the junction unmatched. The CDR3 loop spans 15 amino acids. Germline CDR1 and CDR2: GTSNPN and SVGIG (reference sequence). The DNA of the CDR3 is TGTGCCTGGAGTATCACCGGGACAGTCAATGAAAAACTGTTTTTT. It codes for CAWSITGTVNEKLFF.

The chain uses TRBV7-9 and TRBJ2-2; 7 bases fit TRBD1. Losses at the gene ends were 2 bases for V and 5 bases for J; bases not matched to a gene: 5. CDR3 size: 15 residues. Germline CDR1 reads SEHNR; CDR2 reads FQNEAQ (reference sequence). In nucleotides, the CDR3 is TGTGCCAGCAGCTTACCCCAGGGGGATACCGGGGAGCTGTTTTTT. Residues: CASSLPQGDTGELFF.